This TCR beta chain comes out of a study of tumor-infiltrating lymphocytes in primary liver carcinoma. Study overall: Maximum tumor diameters ranged from roughly 4 to 11 cm, stage T1-T3 N0M0.

V was cut by 5 bases and J by 4 bases, with 14 bases left in between. The CDR3 runs to 14 residues. The investigators made TCR beta cDNA from approximately 500 ng total RNA, using a constant-region primer. TCR beta libraries came from three nested multiplex PCR rounds using slightly modified ARM-PCR. TRBV1-TRBV30 forward primers and a C-beta reverse primer were used in the first two PCR rounds, which each ran for 9 to 10 cycles. One entry per CDR3 protein results from TCRdb running MiXCR on the multiplex PCR reads. The data show about 320,000 distinct CDR3 sequences, about 62% seen once. This clonotype was seen at least ten times. Unsorted whole blood supplied the blood RNA, and germline DNA was isolated too. Before the surgical procedure, four milliliters of peripheral blood were collected.

The rearrangement joins TRBV12-3 or TRBV12-4 to TRBJ1-1; the D gene is possibly TRBD1 (5 bases). The clonotype was recovered from a man aged 35-49 years with primary liver carcinoma and hepatitis B virus infection. Specimen: peripheral blood. For the CDR3, the DNA is TGTGCCAGCAGTCCCCCCAGGGCAGGCACTGAAGCTTTCTTT. As protein: CASSPPRAGTEAFF.